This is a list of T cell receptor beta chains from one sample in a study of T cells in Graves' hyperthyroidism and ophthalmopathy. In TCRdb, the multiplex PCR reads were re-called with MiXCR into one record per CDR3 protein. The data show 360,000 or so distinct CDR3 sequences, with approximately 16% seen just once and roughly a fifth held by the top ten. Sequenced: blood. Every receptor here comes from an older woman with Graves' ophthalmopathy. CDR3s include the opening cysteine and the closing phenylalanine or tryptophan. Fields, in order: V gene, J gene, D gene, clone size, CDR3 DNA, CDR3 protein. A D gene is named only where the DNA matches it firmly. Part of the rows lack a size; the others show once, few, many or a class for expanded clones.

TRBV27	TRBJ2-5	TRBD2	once	TGTGCCAGCAGTTTTGGGAGGGCACGAGAGACCCAGTACTTC	CASSFGRARETQYF
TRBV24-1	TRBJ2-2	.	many	TGTGCCACCTCGACTATTCACACCGGGGAGCTGTTTTTT	CATSTIHTGELFF
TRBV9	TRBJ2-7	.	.	TGTGCCAGCAGCGTAGGGGGGGAGACCCGGGGGATTTACGAGCAGTACTTC	CASSVGGETRGIYEQYF
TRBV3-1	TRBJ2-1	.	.	TGTGCCAGCAGCCGTACCGGGACAGAGCAGTTCTTC	CASSRTGTEQFF
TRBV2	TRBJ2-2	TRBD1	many	TGTGCCAGCAGTGGGGACAGCTTTGGCACCGGGGAGCTGTTTTTT	CASSGDSFGTGELFF
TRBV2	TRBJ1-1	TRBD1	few	TGTGCCAGGGGACAGGGGGACGCTGAAGCTTTCTTT	CARGQGDAEAFF
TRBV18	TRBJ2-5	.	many	TGTGCCAGCTCACCGATATGGACAGAGGAGACCCAGTACTTC	CASSPIWTEETQYF
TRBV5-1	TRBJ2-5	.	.	TGCGCCAGCAGCTTGGGGCCGAGGGGGAAGACCCAGTACTTC	CASSLGPRGKTQYF
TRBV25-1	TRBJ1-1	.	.	TGTGCCAGCAGTGAACAGGGGAGATGGACTGAAGCTTTCTTT	CASSEQGRWTEAFF
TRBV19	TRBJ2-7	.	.	TGTGCCAGTAGTATAGACTCCGGAATCTCCTACGAGCAGTACTTC	CASSIDSGISYEQYF
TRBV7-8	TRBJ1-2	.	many	TGTGCCAGCAGCTTAACCCCTTCAGGGCTTGGGATCTCAGCTAACTATGGCTACACCTTC	CASSLTPSGLGISANYGYTF
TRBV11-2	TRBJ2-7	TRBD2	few	TGTGCCAGCAGCTTAAGAGGGGCAAGCGGGAGGGGCTACGAGCAGTACTTC	CASSLRGASGRGYEQYF
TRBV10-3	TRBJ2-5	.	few	TGTGCCATCAGTTATAGGGAACTGGAGACCCAGTACTTC	CAISYRELETQYF
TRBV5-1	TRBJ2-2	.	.	TGCGCCAGCAGCCAAGTCCCCACGAACACCGGGGAGCTGTTTTTT	CASSQVPTNTGELFF
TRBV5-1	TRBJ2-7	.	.	TGCGCCAGCAGCTGGGGGGACGGAGCCTACGAGCAGTACTTC	CASSWGDGAYEQYF
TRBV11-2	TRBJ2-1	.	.	TGTGCCAGCAGCGCTAGACAGGGTAGCGGCCTCAATGAGCAGTTCTTC	CASSARQGSGLNEQFF
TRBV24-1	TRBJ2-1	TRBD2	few	TGTGCCACCAGTGGCGGACTAGCCTCCTACAATGAGCAGTTCTTC	CATSGGLASYNEQFF
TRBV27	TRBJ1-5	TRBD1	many	TGTGCCAGCAGATCGGGACAGGCGAGCAATCAGCCCCAGCATTTT	CASRSGQASNQPQHF
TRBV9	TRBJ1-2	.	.	TGTGCCAGCAGCGTAGACGGACCAGAAGGCTACACCTTC	CASSVDGPEGYTF
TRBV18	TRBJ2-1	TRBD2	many	TGTGCCAGCTCACCCGGACTAGCGGGAGGAAGTGAGCAGTTCTTC	CASSPGLAGGSEQFF
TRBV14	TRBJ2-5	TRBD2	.	TGTGCCAGCAGCCGGGCTAGCGGGCCTCAAGAGACCCAGTACTTC	CASSRASGPQETQYF
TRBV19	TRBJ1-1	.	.	TGTGCCAGTAGGGAACAGGGAGTCACTGAAGCTTTCTTT	CASREQGVTEAFF
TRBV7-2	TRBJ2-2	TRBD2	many	TGTGCCAGCAGCTTATCCCGGGAGGGGACCGGGGAGCTGTTTTTT	CASSLSREGTGELFF
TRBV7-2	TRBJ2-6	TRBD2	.	TGTGCCAGCAGCTTTGGGAGGGGTGGGGCCAACGTCCTGACTTTC	CASSFGRGGANVLTF
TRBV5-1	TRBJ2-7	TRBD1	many	TGCGCCAGCAGCGCCCGGGACAGGGCACCCGAGCAGTACTTC	CASSARDRAPEQYF
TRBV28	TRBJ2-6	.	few	TGTGCCAGCAGGCCCGGGGGCTCTGGGGCCAACGTCCTGACTTTC	CASRPGGSGANVLTF
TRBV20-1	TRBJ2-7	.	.	TGCAGTGCTTCCCTAGCTTACGAGCAGTACTTC	CSASLAYEQYF
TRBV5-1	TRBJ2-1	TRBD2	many	TGCGCCAGCAGCTTGTCCGCGGGGGGGAATGAGCAGTTCTTC	CASSLSAGGNEQFF
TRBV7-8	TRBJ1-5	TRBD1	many	TGTGCCAGCAGCTTAGGGGGACAGGGGGTAAAGAGCAATCAGCCCCAGCATTTT	CASSLGGQGVKSNQPQHF
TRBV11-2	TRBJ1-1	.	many	TGTGCCAGCAGTAGAGGGAGGACGGACACTGAAGCTTTCTTT	CASSRGRTDTEAFF
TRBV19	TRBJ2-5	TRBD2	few	TGTGCCAGTAGTAAACTCGGGACTAGCGGAAAAGAGACCCAGTACTTC	CASSKLGTSGKETQYF
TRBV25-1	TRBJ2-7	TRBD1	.	TGTGCCAGCACCGGACAGGGAGACGAGCAGTACTTC	CASTGQGDEQYF
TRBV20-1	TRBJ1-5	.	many	TGCAGTGCTACCGTGGGACGGATCAATCAGCCCCAGCATTTT	CSATVGRINQPQHF
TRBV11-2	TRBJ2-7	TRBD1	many	TGTGCCAGCAGCTTAGGGGGGACAGGGGCATACGAGCAGTACTTC	CASSLGGTGAYEQYF
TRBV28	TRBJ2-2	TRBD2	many	TGTGCCAGCGCTACGGGAGGGCCGCATTACACCGGGGAGCTGTTTTTT	CASATGGPHYTGELFF
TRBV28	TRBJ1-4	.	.	TGTGCCGGCAGGGGCGCAACTAATGAAAAACTGTTTTTT	CAGRGATNEKLFF
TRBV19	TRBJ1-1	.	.	TGTGCCAGTAGATGGGCGTCCTCTGAAGCTTTCTTT	CASRWASSEAFF
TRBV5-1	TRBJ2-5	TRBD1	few	TGCGCCAGCGCTCACGTAGGACAGGGAAAGACCCAGTACTTC	CASAHVGQGKTQYF
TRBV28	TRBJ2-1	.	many	TGTGCCAGCAGTCCCCCTGAGTTCCGCTCCTACAATGAGCAGTTCTTC	CASSPPEFRSYNEQFF
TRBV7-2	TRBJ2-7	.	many	TGTGCCAGCAGCCCATACGCCCGCTCCTACGAGCAGTACTTC	CASSPYARSYEQYF
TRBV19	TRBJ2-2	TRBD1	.	TGTGCCAGTAGTTCGGACAGGTCGAACACCGGGGAGCTGTTTTTT	CASSSDRSNTGELFF